Listed below are T cell receptor beta chains from one sample, sequenced in a study of blood T cell repertoires in COVID-19. The protocol was immunoSEQ multiplex PCR, while the TCRdb copy is restricted to in-frame clones and leaves out a portion. The sample includes approximately 340,000 clones, approximately 90% of them seen just once. Sequences were obtained from peripheral blood. These receptors originate from a man aged 30 to 45 with COVID-19, enrolled during active disease. Each CDR3 is given without its conserved first and last residue. Fields, in order: clone size, CDR3 length, V gene, J gene, CDR3 protein. Where a row states a size, it is once, few, many or the class of an expanded clone; other rows omit it.

size: .; length: 16; V: TRBV7-3; J: TRBJ2-2; CDR3: ASSRPGTSGSGTGELF
size: .; length: 13; V: TRBV6-4; J: TRBJ1-2; CDR3: ASSARSTGNYGYT
size: few; length: 14; V: TRBV9; J: TRBJ2-1; CDR3: ASSIRLEGWGNEQF
size: .; length: 16; V: TRBV11-2; J: TRBJ1-2; CDR3: ASSLDPSGQGFPWGYT
size: .; length: 14; V: TRBV7-2; J: TRBJ2-3; CDR3: ASSLGAGGGTDTQY
size: .; length: 14; V: TRBV7-3; J: TRBJ2-3; CDR3: ASSRGTSGHTDTQY
size: once; length: 11; V: TRBV25-1; J: TRBJ2-7; CDR3: ASRVDRANEQY
size: .; length: 11; V: TRBV18; J: TRBJ1-2; CDR3: ASSPPGENGYT
size: .; length: 12; V: TRBV4-2; J: TRBJ1-1; CDR3: ASSLEGVGTEAF
size: .; length: 15; V: TRBV25-1; J: TRBJ2-2; CDR3: ASSDRFRGGPTGELF
size: .; length: 14; V: TRBV19; J: TRBJ2-1; CDR3: ASSIASSVFVNEQF
size: .; length: 14; V: TRBV5-5; J: TRBJ1-5; CDR3: ASSAGTGAYNQPQH
size: .; length: 13; V: TRBV18; J: TRBJ2-2; CDR3: ASSRIQKETGELF
size: .; length: 13; V: TRBV28; J: TRBJ2-6; CDR3: ASSGGGAGANVLT